A single sample gave rise to the 6 T cell receptor beta chains below, sequenced in a study of vaccination effects on CD4 cells after COVID-19. Pools of viral peptides were used by the ViraFEST assay to expand antigen-specific CD4+ T cells ahead of sequencing. Following 10 days of culture, CD4+ T cells were isolated. SARS-CoV-2 infected the person between March and December 2020, as confirmed by PCR. These TCRs are of unknown antigen specificity. Some clones are missing from TCRdb's copy, which holds only in-frame ones; the method was immunoSEQ multiplex PCR. The repertoire holds tens of thousands of clones, with about two thirds as singletons. Sequencing used CD4+ T cells from PBMCs cultured with a peptide pool, obtained before COVID-19 vaccination. The receptors come from a human donor who had a prior SARS-CoV-2 infection.

In its sample, this clone was seen once. The chain uses TRBV11-3 and TRBJ2-7; perhaps D is TRBD1 or TRBD2 (6 bases each). Germline loops: CDR1 SGHNT, CDR2 YENEEA. There are 16 residues in the CDR3. V gave up 5 bases and J gave up 7 bases, with 24 bases separating them. CDR3 DNA sequence: TGTGCCAGCAGCATCCGACAGGCCCGCCGAGGAGGGGAGCAGTACTTC. This gives the protein CASSIRQARRGGEQYF.

The chain recombines TRBV20-1 with TRBJ1-5; D gene unclear. The V end lost 3 bases, the J end lost 5 bases, and 11 bases lay between the germline ends. The CDR3 length is 13 residues. Germline V gene data show CDR1 as DFQATT and CDR2 as SNEGSKA (reference sequence). The DNA for the CDR3 is TGCAGTGCTAGTCGGGCCGTCGATCAGCCCCAGCATTTT. Amino acid sequence: CSASRAVDQPQHF.

The chain uses TRBV2 and TRBJ2-7, with 7 bases lining up with TRBD1. The germline CDR1 and CDR2 sequences are SNHLY and FYNNEI. There are 14 residues in the CDR3. The trim removed 5 bases at V and 7 bases at J, leaving 11 bases unmatched. For the CDR3, the DNA is TGTGCCAGCAGTACTTCCCGACAGGGTTGGGAGCAGTACTTC. Protein sequence: CASSTSRQGWEQYF. The full variable domain, in which reference TRBV2 and TRBJ2-7 provide the parts outside the CDR3, is EPEVTQTPSHQVTQMGQEVILRCVPISNHLYFYWYRQILGQKVEFLVSFYNNEISEKSEIFDDQFSVERPDGSNFTLKIRSTKLEDSAMYFCASSTSRQGWEQYFGPGTRLTVT.

This chain joins TRBV29-1 and TRBJ2-2; D is perhaps TRBD1 or TRBD2 (5 bases each). Per the germline V gene, CDR1 is SQVTM and CDR2 is ANQGSEA. CDR3 length equals 11 residues. With 4 bases removed from V and 5 bases from J, the gap between germline ends came to 5 bases. As DNA, the CDR3 is TGCAGCGTTGGGGGGACCGGGGAGCTGTTTTTT. Translating it yields CSVGGTGELFF.

This clone was observed a few times. The genes are TRBV6-4 and TRBJ2-3; 12 bases agree with TRBD2. V dropped 0 bases and J dropped 8; count of bases not matched to a gene: 6. This CDR3 contains 16 residues. Germline CDR1 reads MRHNA; CDR2 reads SNTAGT. The CDR3 spells CASSDSSSGGEVTQYF. The CDR3 region has the DNA TGTGCCAGCAGTGACTCGTCTAGCGGGGGGGAAGTTACGCAGTATTTT.

The chain links TRBV5-1 to TRBJ2-3; 7 nucleotides match TRBD2. The V segment lost 0 bases and the J segment 3 bases; nucleotides outside the gene matches: 4. CDR1 SGHRS and CDR2 YFSETQ come from the germline V gene. The CDR3 sequence is 15 residues long. The CDR3 coding sequence is TGCGCCAGCAGCTTGGGACTAGCCGAGACAGATACGCAGTATTTT. It translates to CASSLGLAETDTQYF.